This entry features one TCR beta chain sequence. The record originates from a study of blood T cell repertoires in COVID-19. About the study: The samples span acute and convalescent COVID-19 from the United States, Italy and Spain. Sources were T cells, B-cell-depleted T cells, or PBMCs; the material itself was cDNA or gDNA.

Seattle researchers signed up patients amid active infection and tracked them longitudinally. The CDR3 is made up of 16 amino acids. CDR1 is SGDLS and CDR2 is YYNGEE in the germline V gene. Trimming at V came to 3 bases and at J to 3 bases, leaving 9 bases not matched to a gene. In the original processing: From reference gene primer amplification, estimates of nucleated cell counts were derived. Data came from immunoSEQ multiplex PCR; TCRdb stores just in-frame clones and leaves some out. V, J and clone size were drawn from that table, and D and trimming were deduced from the DNA. The repertoire has 60,000 to 75,000 clones, roughly 91% of them found once; the top ten carry roughly 7.3%.

The material sequenced was peripheral blood. The TCR sequence derives from a man aged 40-55 years with COVID-19, enrolled during active disease. The chain recombines TRBV9 with TRBJ2-3; 8 nucleotides line up with TRBD2. The CDR3 spells CASSAKAGEGTDTQYF. CDR3 bases: TGTGCCAGCAGCGCCAAAGCGGGGGAGGGTACAGATACGCAGTATTTT.